Below, 20 T cell receptor beta chains from the same sample are listed, as sequenced in a study of T cell responses to AZD1222 COVID-19 vaccine. Sequenced by immunoSEQ multiplex PCR; TCRdb stores in-frame clones only, minus some. This sample yields approximately 81,000 clones, of which around 90% are seen a single time; 4.5% belongs to the top ten. Specimen: peripheral blood, collected on day 0 of MenACWY control vaccination. The receptors originated from an adult in good health.

J is TRBJ2-1 and V is TRBV21-1; the D call TRBD1 from the table was never checked on the DNA. TRBV21-1 represents a pseudogene. The CDR3 totals 15 residues. The CDR3 is CASRTGSPSYNEQFF. The CDR3 DNA is TGTGCCAGCAGGACAGGGTCCCCCTCCTACAATGAGCAGTTCTTC.

This chain links TRBV28 with TRBJ1-5, with D unresolved. CDR3 length: 13 amino acids. Germline values: CDR1 MDHEN, CDR2 SYDVKM. The V end lost 3 bases, the J end lost 5 bases, and 8 bases lay between the germline ends. CDR3 nucleotide sequence: TGTGCCAGCAGTTTGGGCGGCCATCAGCCCCAGCATTTT. Translated, it gives CASSLGGHQPQHF. The full variable domain, in which reference TRBV28 and TRBJ1-5 provide the parts outside the CDR3, is DVKVTQSSRYLVKRTGEKVFLECVQDMDHENMFWYRQDPGLGLRLIYFSYDVKMKEKGDIPEGYSVSREKKERFSLILESASTNQTSMYLCASSLGGHQPQHFGDGTRLSIL.

This clone was counted between two and nine times. The rearrangement uses TRBV6-2 or TRBV6-3 and TRBJ2-5; D perhaps matches TRBD2 (5 bases). The CDR3 has 14 amino acids. The germline CDR1 and CDR2 sequences are MNHEY and SVGEGT. With 0 bases removed from V and 5 bases from J, the gap between germline ends came to 10 bases. The CDR3 reads CASSYSTPGETQYF. For the CDR3, the DNA is TGTGCCAGCAGTTACTCGACCCCGGGGGAGACCCAGTACTTC.

The chain carries TRBV20-1 and TRBJ2-3, with 7 positions matching TRBD2. The ends lost 3 bases at V and 1 base at J; junction bases unmatched: 4. The germline V gene has CDR1 DFQATT and CDR2 SNEGSKA (reference sequence). CDR3 size: 14 residues. In nucleotides, the CDR3 is TGCAGTGCTAGTAACGCGGGGGGCACAGATACGCAGTATTTT. Its protein product is CSASNAGGTDTQYF.

Of note for this clone: Other DNA sequences of this sample code for an identical CDR3. The chain joins TRBV5-1 to TRBJ2-5; no definite D call. Germline values: CDR1 SGHRS, CDR2 YFSETQ. V lost 0 bases and J lost 2, with 2 bases in between. The CDR3 totals 12 residues. CDR3 loop: CASSLEQETQYF. The CDR3 coding sequence is TGCGCCAGCAGCTTGGAACAAGAGACCCAGTACTTC. Based on the CDR3 plus reference TRBV5-1 and TRBJ2-5, the full variable domain is KAGVTQTPRYLIKTRGQQVTLSCSPISGHRSVSWYQQTPGQGLQFLFEYFSETQRNKGNFPGRFSGRQFSNSRSEMNVSTLELGDSALYLCASSLEQETQYFGPGTRLLVL.

This chain uses TRBV4-1 with TRBJ2-7, with D uncertain. Germline V gene data show CDR1 as MGHRA and CDR2 as YSYEKL. Trimming removed 0 bases at V and 3 bases at J, with 9 bases between. The CDR3 covers 14 residues. The DNA for the CDR3 is TGCGCCAGCAGCCAAGAAGGGATTGGCTACGAGCAGTACTTC. Encoded protein: CASSQEGIGYEQYF.

This chain joins TRBV3-1 (or the pseudogene TRBV3-2) and TRBJ1-4; D gene uncertain. V was pared by 5 bases and J by 2 bases, with 6 bases between. This CDR3 contains 13 residues. Germline loops: CDR1 LGHDT, CDR2 YNNKEL (reference sequence). The CDR3 DNA reads TGTGCCAGCAGCGACGGGACTAATGAAAAACTGTTTTTT. This gives the protein CASSDGTNEKLFF.

The genes are TRBV5-1 and TRBJ1-3, with no clear D. The CDR3 runs 14 residues. V was pared by 2 bases and J by 3 bases, with 9 bases between. Germline assignment: CDR1 SGHRS and CDR2 YFSETQ. The CDR3 bases are TGCGCCAGCAGCTTCGGAGTAAGTGGAAACACCATATATTTT. The encoded protein is CASSFGVSGNTIYF.

The chain couples TRBV6-5 to TRBJ1-1; no reliable D call. The length of the CDR3 is 13 residues. Germline CDR1 reads MNHEY; CDR2 reads SVGAGI. Trimming left V 2 bases short and J 8 bases short, with 12 bases between. The CDR3 DNA follows: TGTGCCAGCAGTTACGACAATAACGGGGAAGCTTTCTTT. Protein: CASSYDNNGEAFF.

The chain couples TRBV9 to TRBJ2-7; 11 bases align to TRBD1. Germline loops: CDR1 SGDLS, CDR2 YYNGEE. This CDR3 comprises 15 residues. The ends lost 5 bases at V and 5 bases at J; junction bases unmatched: 9. In nucleotides, the CDR3 is TGTGCCAGCAGTGAATCCGGGACAGGGGGAGACGAGCAGTACTTC. It codes for CASSESGTGGDEQYF.

The gene calls are TRBV27 and TRBJ2-7, with D hard to call. The ends were cut back, 2 bases at V and 9 bases at J, with 11 bases in the middle. The CDR3 totals 12 residues. CDR1 is MNHEY and CDR2 is SMNVEV in the germline V gene (reference sequence). The CDR3 region has the DNA TGTGCCAGCAGTTTACTTGGCCACGGGCAGTACTTC. Encoded protein: CASSLLGHGQYF.

The chain has TRBV3-1 (or the pseudogene TRBV3-2) and TRBJ1-4; no firm D call. Germline V gene data show CDR1 as LGHDT and CDR2 as YNNKEL (reference sequence). V dropped 1 base and J dropped 6 bases, with 9 bases sitting between them. The CDR3 length is 14 residues. The CDR3 DNA reads TGTGCCAGCAGCCAAGGGGCTCAAGATGAAAAACTGTTTTTT. Translation gives CASSQGAQDEKLFF.

The chain couples TRBV12-3 or TRBV12-4 to TRBJ2-3; 7 bases are a match to TRBD2. V shed 3 bases and J 11 bases; nucleotides not matched to a gene: 8. The CDR3 is 13 amino acids. This chain's CDR3 is CASSFPGLEGQYF. CDR3 nucleotide sequence: TGTGCCAGCAGTTTCCCTGGACTAGAGGGGCAGTATTTT.

The sample holds one count of this clone. V usage is TRBV5-4 and J usage is TRBJ1-2; TRBD1 aligns across 7 bases. J gave up 9 bases and V 5 bases, and 10 bases lay outside the gene matches. CDR3 length: 13 amino acids. CDR1 and CDR2 from the germline V gene are SGHNT and YYREEE (reference sequence). CDR3 sequence (DNA): TGTGCCAGCAGTATGACAGGGAAGGAAAGCTACACCTTC. Its translation: CASSMTGKESYTF.

The V gene is TRBV10-3, the J gene TRBJ1-3, with no clear D. The CDR3 loop spans 14 amino acids. Germline lookup yields CDR1 ENHRY and CDR2 SYGVKD. V shed 3 bases and J shed 0 bases, with 6 bases lying between them. The CDR3 DNA sequence: TGTGCCATCAGTGAACCGATCTCTGGAAACACCATATATTTT. Encoded protein: CAISEPISGNTIYF.

The CDR3 DNA is TGTGCCACCAGCAGAGATGAGGGCACCTCTGAAGCTTTCTTT. Protein sequence: CATSRDEGTSEAFF. This rearrangement joins TRBV15 to TRBJ1-1; D is unclear. This CDR3 region has 14 residues. The V end was cut by 0 bases, the J end by 6 bases, with 11 bases between. Germline-derived CDR1 and CDR2 are LNHNV and YYDKDF (reference sequence). The full variable domain, its missing parts supplied by reference TRBV15 and TRBJ1-1, is DAMVIQNPRYQVTQFGKPVTLSCSQTLNHNVMYWYQQKSSQAPKLLFHYYDKDFNNEADTPDNFQSRRPNTSFCFLDIRSPGLGDTAMYLCATSRDEGTSEAFFGQGTRLTVV.

The chain couples TRBV12-3 or TRBV12-4 to TRBJ1-1; tentative D call: TRBD1 (5 bases). The CDR3 consists of 13 residues. V dropped 6 bases and J dropped 4 bases, with 12 bases sitting between them. The CDR3 reads CASSLRDPTEAFF. The DNA of the CDR3 is TGTGCCAGCAGCCTCCGGGACCCCACTGAAGCTTTCTTT.

The chain links TRBV7-2 to TRBJ2-1; D remains ambiguous. CDR1 and CDR2 (germline): SGHTA, FQGNSA. There are 15 residues in the CDR3. V was cut by 2 bases and J by 1 base, with 9 bases left in between. This CDR3 is CASSLSAGSYNEQFF. The CDR3 DNA is TGTGCCAGCAGCTTAAGCGCAGGATCCTACAATGAGCAGTTCTTC.

V usage is TRBV30 and J usage is TRBJ1-5; D not certain. V lost 0 bases and J lost 7, with 10 bases in between. This CDR3 contains 13 residues. Germline-derived CDR1 and CDR2 are GTSNPN and SVGIG (reference sequence). CDR3 amino acids: CAWSVTAEQPQHF. CDR3 DNA: TGTGCCTGGAGTGTTACGGCGGAGCAGCCCCAGCATTTT.

The rearrangement links TRBV9 to TRBJ2-3; 9 bases are a match to TRBD2. From germline, CDR1 is SGDLS and CDR2 YYNGEE. Germline trimming cut 0 bases from V and 0 bases from J; bases unmatched to any gene: 8. The CDR3 totals 18 residues. The CDR3 loop reads CASSVEGLAFKSTDTQYF. CDR3 DNA: TGTGCCAGCAGCGTAGAGGGACTAGCATTTAAGAGCACAGATACGCAGTATTTT.